This T cell receptor beta chain was sequenced for a study of T cells in Graves' hyperthyroidism and ophthalmopathy. Overall study: Before any treatment, at initial diagnosis, peripheral blood was collected.

This clonotype was counted only a few times. Authors of the study amplified TCR beta CDR3 regions from RNA transcripts. HTBI primers were employed in a first-round RT-PCR of the TCR CDR3. TCRdb recomputed calls from the multiplex PCR reads with MiXCR, one row per CDR3 protein. The sample includes 250,000 to 300,000 distinct CDR3 sequences, 14% to 15% of them seen just once. Germline lookup yields CDR1 SGDLS and CDR2 YYNGEE. The CDR3 covers 15 residues. J gave up 8 bases and V 3 bases, and 5 bases lay outside the gene matches. This chain joins TRBV9 and TRBJ2-1, with 13 nucleotides matching TRBD2. What was sequenced was blood. The sequence derives from a middle-aged woman with Graves' hyperthyroidism that later progressed to Graves' ophthalmopathy. The CDR3 nucleotides read TGTGCCAGCAGCGCCGGGACTAGCGGGATGGATGAGCAGTTCTTC. Translated, it gives CASSAGTSGMDEQFF.